The rows below give T cell receptor beta chains drawn from one sample of a study of blood T cell repertoires in COVID-19. Method: immunoSEQ multiplex PCR; TCRdb's copy keeps in-frame clones and lacks some. The sample shows roughly 500,000 clones, 80% to 90% of them seen only once. Sequencing was carried out using peripheral blood. The receptors were sampled from a human donor in a cohort sampled during active COVID-19. The CDR3 runs from the conserved cysteine through the conserved F or W. The D gene is left open where the match is weak. Not every row has a clone size; where given, it reads once, few, many or a size class.

J: TRBJ2-7
V: TRBV13
size: -
D: TRBD2
DNA: TGTGCCAGCAGCTTATTCTTAGCGGGAGGCTACGAGCAGTACTTC
CDR3: CASSLFLAGGYEQYF

J: TRBJ2-7
V: TRBV6-2/TRBV6-3
size: -
D: TRBD2
DNA: TGTGCCAGCAGTTTGGGGGGGGGACGGACCTACGAGCAGTACTTC
CDR3: CASSLGGGRTYEQYF

J: TRBJ1-2
V: TRBV27
size: -
D: TRBD1
DNA: TGTGCCAGCAGTCAATGGACAGGCTATGGCTACACCTTC
CDR3: CASSQWTGYGYTF

J: TRBJ2-3
V: TRBV29-1
size: -
D: -
DNA: TGCAGCGTCGTGGCAGGGCGGACAGATACGCAGTATTTT
CDR3: CSVVAGRTDTQYF

J: TRBJ2-7
V: TRBV4-1
size: -
D: TRBD2
DNA: TGCGCCAGCAGCGAGGGGGGACTAGTTCGCAACGAGCAGTACTTC
CDR3: CASSEGGLVRNEQYF

J: TRBJ1-5
V: TRBV4-2
size: -
D: TRBD1
DNA: TGTGCCAGCAGCCAAGATCTGACAGGGGAGGAGAGCAATCAGCCCCAGCATTTT
CDR3: CASSQDLTGEESNQPQHF

J: TRBJ2-2
V: TRBV18
size: -
D: -
DNA: TGTGCCAGCTCACCAGAGTTCAGGGAGGACACCGGGGAGCTGTTTTTT
CDR3: CASSPEFREDTGELFF

J: TRBJ2-3
V: TRBV24-1
size: -
D: -
DNA: TGTGCCACCAGTGATCTGCGGGGTGATACGCAGTATTTT
CDR3: CATSDLRGDTQYF

J: TRBJ1-1
V: TRBV28
size: -
D: -
DNA: TGTGCCAGCCCGCCCGGGTGGCCTGAAGCTTTCTTT
CDR3: CASPPGWPEAFF

J: TRBJ2-1
V: TRBV10-3
size: -
D: TRBD2
DNA: TGTGCCATCAGGTCTTTAGCGGGGGACTACAATGAGCAGTTCTTC
CDR3: CAIRSLAGDYNEQFF

J: TRBJ2-2
V: TRBV5-6
size: -
D: TRBD1
DNA: TGTGCCAGCAGCTCATTGGACGGGACAGGACCCACCGGGGAGCTGTTTTTT
CDR3: CASSSLDGTGPTGELFF

J: TRBJ2-7
V: TRBV15
size: -
D: TRBD2
DNA: TGTGCCACCAGCAGAGGGCTAGCGGGAGCCGGCGACGAGCAGTACTTC
CDR3: CATSRGLAGAGDEQYF

J: TRBJ1-2
V: TRBV19
size: -
D: -
DNA: TGTGCCAGTAGTATAGATTCCTACTATGGCTACACCTTC
CDR3: CASSIDSYYGYTF

J: TRBJ1-2
V: TRBV3-1/TRBV3-2
size: -
D: -
DNA: TGTGCCAGCAGCCAAGATTTGGCGGTGAGAGGCTACACCTTC
CDR3: CASSQDLAVRGYTF

J: TRBJ1-2
V: TRBV7-2
size: -
D: -
DNA: TGTGCCAGCAGCACCCGGACAGAGTCTTATGGCTACACCTTC
CDR3: CASSTRTESYGYTF

J: TRBJ2-3
V: TRBV5-1
size: -
D: -
DNA: TGCGCCAGCAGCTCGGGGAAAAGCCCAGATACGCAGTATTTT
CDR3: CASSSGKSPDTQYF

J: TRBJ2-3
V: TRBV11-3
size: -
D: TRBD1
DNA: TGTGCCAGCAGCTCACGGACAGGTGGGGATACGCAGTATTTT
CDR3: CASSSRTGGDTQYF

J: TRBJ1-2
V: TRBV5-1
size: -
D: -
DNA: TGCGCCAGCAGCTTGCGTCAACAGGGTATCGGTGGCTACACCTTC
CDR3: CASSLRQQGIGGYTF

J: TRBJ1-1
V: TRBV7-6
size: once
D: -
DNA: TGTGCCAGCAGCTTAGAGTTGGGCGAGTACACTGAAGCTTTCTTT
CDR3: CASSLELGEYTEAFF

J: TRBJ2-5
V: TRBV5-1
size: -
D: TRBD1
DNA: TGCGCCAGCGGGAAGACAGGGAGTGCGGAAGAGACCCAGTACTTC
CDR3: CASGKTGSAEETQYF

J: TRBJ1-2
V: TRBV4-1
size: -
D: TRBD1
DNA: TGCGCCAGCAGCCTTAGACAGGGCACTACCGTTAACTATGGCTACACCTTC
CDR3: CASSLRQGTTVNYGYTF

J: TRBJ1-5
V: TRBV11-2
size: -
D: -
DNA: TGTGCCAGCAGCGAGGGACACCTTCAGCCCCAGCATTTT
CDR3: CASSEGHLQPQHF

J: TRBJ2-2
V: TRBV7-2
size: -
D: -
DNA: -
CDR3: CASGAYSSWRRAGELFF

J: TRBJ2-7
V: TRBV12-3/TRBV12-4
size: many
D: -
DNA: TGTGCCAGCAGTTTACAAACGGGAGTCGAGCAGTACTTC
CDR3: CASSLQTGVEQYF

J: TRBJ2-7
V: TRBV19
size: -
D: TRBD1
DNA: TGTGCCAGTAGTATCAGGGACAGCTCCTACGAGCAGTACTTC
CDR3: CASSIRDSSYEQYF

J: TRBJ2-3
V: TRBV24-1
size: -
D: TRBD2
DNA: TGTGCCACCAGTGCTGCTAGCGGGTACACAGATACGCAGTATTTT
CDR3: CATSAASGYTDTQYF

J: TRBJ2-1
V: TRBV7-3
size: -
D: TRBD2
DNA: TGTGCCAGCAGCCCACTAGCGGGGGCTGGTAATGAGCAGTTCTTC
CDR3: CASSPLAGAGNEQFF

J: TRBJ1-2
V: TRBV19
size: -
D: -
DNA: TGTGCCAGTAGTATGGCCCCACCCGGCTACACCTTC
CDR3: CASSMAPPGYTF

J: TRBJ2-7
V: TRBV30
size: -
D: TRBD2
DNA: TGTGCCAGGGGGGGTAGCGGGAGTAGCGAGCAGTACTTC
CDR3: CARGGSGSSEQYF

J: TRBJ2-2
V: TRBV18
size: -
D: TRBD1
DNA: TGTGCCAGCTCACCACCGACAGGGACGGCCACCGGGGAGCTGTTTTTT
CDR3: CASSPPTGTATGELFF

J: TRBJ2-1
V: TRBV7-2
size: -
D: TRBD2
DNA: TGTGCCAGCAGTACCGCACCCCTAGCGGGACTCAATGAGCAGTTCTTC
CDR3: CASSTAPLAGLNEQFF

J: TRBJ2-2
V: TRBV2
size: -
D: TRBD1
DNA: TGTGCCAGCAGTCGCCCCGGGACAGGGGGCGTTCGCGGGGAGCTGTTTTTT
CDR3: CASSRPGTGGVRGELFF

J: TRBJ2-2
V: TRBV7-3
size: -
D: TRBD2
DNA: TGTGCCAGCAGCTTAAACTCCGGGACTAGCCCCACCGGGGAGCTGTTTTTT
CDR3: CASSLNSGTSPTGELFF

J: TRBJ2-1
V: TRBV5-4
size: -
D: -
DNA: TGTGCCAGCAGCTTGTCGGGATATAATTACAATGAGCAGTTCTTC
CDR3: CASSLSGYNYNEQFF

J: TRBJ2-7
V: TRBV29-1
size: -
D: -
DNA: TGCAGCGTTTCCCTGACCGGGGCCTACGAGCAGTACTTC
CDR3: CSVSLTGAYEQYF

J: TRBJ2-6
V: TRBV30
size: -
D: -
DNA: TGTGCCTGGAGTGGGCCTGGGGCCAACGTCCTGACTTTC
CDR3: CAWSGPGANVLTF

J: TRBJ2-7
V: TRBV5-4
size: -
D: -
DNA: TGTGCCAGCAGCCCCGGGACTCAAGGCGAGCAGTACTTC
CDR3: CASSPGTQGEQYF

J: TRBJ2-5
V: TRBV9
size: -
D: -
DNA: TGTGCCAGCAGCGTAGCTGACGGGGATTGGGGAGAGACCCAGTACTTC
CDR3: CASSVADGDWGETQYF

J: TRBJ2-7
V: TRBV7-9
size: -
D: -
DNA: TGTGCCAGCAGCCCGAGGATAGGCTCCTACGAGCAGTACTTC
CDR3: CASSPRIGSYEQYF

J: TRBJ1-2
V: TRBV19
size: -
D: TRBD1
DNA: TGTGCCAGCTCGAGGACAGGCCCTACTAACTATGGCTACACCTTC
CDR3: CASSRTGPTNYGYTF

J: TRBJ1-1
V: TRBV28
size: once
D: TRBD1
DNA: TGTGCCAGCAGTGTGGACAGGTTGAACACTGAAGCTTTCTTT
CDR3: CASSVDRLNTEAFF

J: TRBJ2-2
V: TRBV4-2
size: -
D: -
DNA: TGTGCCAGCAGCCAAGATCTGAGAGCGGCCGGGGAGCTGTTTTTT
CDR3: CASSQDLRAAGELFF

J: TRBJ2-1
V: TRBV3-1/TRBV3-2
size: -
D: -
DNA: TGTGCCAGCAAGGAGGCGATCTACAATGAGCAGTTCTTC
CDR3: CASKEAIYNEQFF

J: TRBJ1-2
V: TRBV19
size: -
D: -
DNA: TGTGCCAGTAGTATAGATGAGAGGGTTGGCTACACCTTC
CDR3: CASSIDERVGYTF

J: TRBJ2-2
V: TRBV29-1
size: -
D: -
DNA: TGCAGCGTTGGGTACAGATCCACCGGGGAGCTGTTTTTT
CDR3: CSVGYRSTGELFF

J: TRBJ2-5
V: TRBV9
size: -
D: TRBD2
DNA: TGTGCCAGCAGCGTACTGCCTAGCGGGAACCAAGAGACCCAGTACTTC
CDR3: CASSVLPSGNQETQYF

J: TRBJ1-2
V: TRBV4-1
size: -
D: TRBD1
DNA: TGCGCCAGCAGCCAAGGGACAGGGGGGAACTATGGCTACACCTTC
CDR3: CASSQGTGGNYGYTF

J: TRBJ2-2
V: TRBV4-1
size: -
D: TRBD2
DNA: TGCGCCAGCACCCTCCAGGGACTAGGGGGACTTTCCGGGGAGCTGTTTTTT
CDR3: CASTLQGLGGLSGELFF

J: TRBJ2-7
V: TRBV6-5
size: -
D: TRBD1
DNA: TGTGCCAGCAGAAACCGACAGGGGGCGCAGGACGAGCAGTACTTC
CDR3: CASRNRQGAQDEQYF

J: TRBJ1-4
V: TRBV18
size: -
D: -
DNA: TGTGCCAGCGCAACGGGGGTTCAACAAGAAAAACTGTTTTTT
CDR3: CASATGVQQEKLFF

J: TRBJ2-5
V: TRBV4-1
size: -
D: -
DNA: TGCGCCAGCAGCCGCCGGGACAATAAAGAGACCCAGTACTTC
CDR3: CASSRRDNKETQYF

J: TRBJ1-6
V: TRBV19
size: -
D: -
DNA: TGTGCCAGTAGTATAGCAGGCCAGGGGAGATCACCCCTCCACTTT
CDR3: CASSIAGQGRSPLHF

J: TRBJ2-7
V: TRBV27
size: -
D: -
DNA: TGTGCCAGCAGTTTAAGGCGGGCTTCGGGGTCCTACGAGCAGTACTTC
CDR3: CASSLRRASGSYEQYF

J: TRBJ2-1
V: TRBV27
size: -
D: -
DNA: TGTGCCAGCAGTTCCGGGACTTTACACTACAATGAGCAGTTCTTC
CDR3: CASSSGTLHYNEQFF

J: TRBJ1-1
V: TRBV27
size: -
D: TRBD1
DNA: TGTGCCAGCACCGGTTTTGGACAGGGAAGCACTGGGACTGGGGAAGCTTTCTTT
CDR3: CASTGFGQGSTGTGEAFF

J: TRBJ1-5
V: TRBV9
size: few
D: -
DNA: TGTGCCAGCAGCGGGGACAACAATCAGCCCCAGCATTTT
CDR3: CASSGDNNQPQHF

J: TRBJ2-2
V: TRBV24-1
size: -
D: TRBD2
DNA: TGTGCCACCAGTCTCGCACCGACTAGCAGATCGAACACCGGGGAGCTGTTTTTT
CDR3: CATSLAPTSRSNTGELFF